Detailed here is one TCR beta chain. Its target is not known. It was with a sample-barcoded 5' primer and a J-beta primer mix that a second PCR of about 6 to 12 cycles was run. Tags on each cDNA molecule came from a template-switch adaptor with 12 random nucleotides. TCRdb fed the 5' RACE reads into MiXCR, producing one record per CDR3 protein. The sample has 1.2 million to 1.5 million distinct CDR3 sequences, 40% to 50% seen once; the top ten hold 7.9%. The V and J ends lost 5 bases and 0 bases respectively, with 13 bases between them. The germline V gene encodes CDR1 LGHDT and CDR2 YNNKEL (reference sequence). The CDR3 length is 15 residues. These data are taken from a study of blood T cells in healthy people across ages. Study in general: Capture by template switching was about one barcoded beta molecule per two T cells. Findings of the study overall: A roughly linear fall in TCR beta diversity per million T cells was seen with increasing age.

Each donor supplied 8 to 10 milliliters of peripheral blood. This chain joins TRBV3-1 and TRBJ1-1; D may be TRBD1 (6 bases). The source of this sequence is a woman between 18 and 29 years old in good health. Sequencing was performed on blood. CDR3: CASSSTGHLNTEAFF. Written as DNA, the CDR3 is TGTGCCAGCAGCTCAACGGGACATCTGAACACTGAAGCTTTCTTT. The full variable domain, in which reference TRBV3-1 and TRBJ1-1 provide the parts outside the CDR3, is DTAVSQTPKYLVTQMGNDKSIKCEQNLGHDTMYWYKQDSKKFLKIMFSYNNKELIINETVPNRFSPKSPDKAHLNLHINSLELGDSAVYFCASSSTGHLNTEAFFGQGTRLTVV.